This TCR beta chain stems from a study of T cell repertoires in cytomegalovirus infection. There are 16 residues in the CDR3. Germline loops: CDR1 LGHNA, CDR2 YNFKEQ. With 2 bases removed from V and 4 bases from J, the gap between germline ends came to 16 bases. This clonotype was observed at least ten times. TCRdb itself ran the reads through MiXCR, one entry per CDR3 protein. This table holds 300,000 to 400,000 distinct CDR3 sequences, 15% to 20% found once. The sequenced material came from PBMCs. The sequence was obtained from a human donor in good health (CMV status not recorded). Some clones in this sample may be carry-over from other donors' samples. The chain recombines TRBV4-2 with TRBJ2-3; weak D call: TRBD2 (5 bases). The CDR3 DNA reads as TGTGCCAGCAGCCAACCGGACTGGCCCCGACCAGATACGCAGTATTTT. This codes for CASSQPDWPRPDTQYF.